This T cell receptor beta chain is drawn from a study of T cell changes during pregnancy in multiple sclerosis. V was trimmed by 5 bases and J by 6 bases, leaving 23 bases between them. This CDR3 has 16 residues. Germline V CDR1 and CDR2: LNHDA, SQIVND (reference sequence). Method: immunoSEQ multiplex PCR; TCRdb's copy keeps in-frame clones and lacks some. Here the sample spans 40,000 to 50,000 clones, approximately 90% being singletons. The chain has TRBV19 and TRBJ2-7; no reliable D call. The sequence came from a female donor in good health, enrolled as a control in a pregnancy study. The source material was CD4+ T cells from peripheral blood mononuclear cells, sampled in the second trimester of pregnancy. This chain's CDR3 is CASSSSRWLSSVEQYF. CDR3 in DNA: TGTGCCAGTAGTTCCTCCAGGTGGCTCTCTTCCGTCGAGCAGTACTTC.